This T cell receptor beta chain was found in a study of blood T cell repertoires in COVID-19. Study context: Italy, Spain and the United States were the sources of the convalescent and acute COVID-19 samples. PBMCs, B-cell-depleted T cells, or T cells were the source of the cDNA or gDNA that made up the material.

The authors' processing: Nucleated cell counts were estimated from reference gene primer amplification. The repertoire was sequenced with immunoSEQ multiplex PCR; TCRdb's copy has only in-frame clones and lacks some. Clone size and the V and J calls come from that table; the DNA yielded D and trimming. Counted here are 35,000 to 50,000 clones, more than 70% occurring once; the ten biggest clones make up about 4%. After removal of 6 bases from V and 3 bases from J, the junction contained 4 bases not matched to a gene. Germline loops: CDR1 MNHEY, CDR2 SVGAGI. The CDR3 has 13 residues. Sequencing used peripheral blood. The clonotype comes from a human donor in a cohort sampled during active COVID-19. The V call is TRBV6-5, the J call TRBJ1-1; 7 nucleotides line up with TRBD1. CDR3 bases: TGTGCCAGCAGGGGGACAGAGTACACTGAAGCTTTCTTT. It yields the protein CASRGTEYTEAFF.